These 12 T cell receptor beta chains were sequenced from one sample in a study of T cell responses to AZD1222 COVID-19 vaccine. Some clones are missing from TCRdb's copy, which holds only in-frame ones; the method was immunoSEQ multiplex PCR. This sample has 25,000 to 30,000 clones; about 93% occur once, and the top ten carry about 8%. This specimen was peripheral blood, taken on day 0 of AZD1222 vaccination. The receptor source for this set is an adult in good health.

The chain links TRBV10-3 to TRBJ2-5; D is uncertain. CDR1 and CDR2 from the germline V gene are ENHRY and SYGVKD. V lost 6 bases and J 5 bases, leaving 19 bases between the germline ends. CDR3 length: 15 residues. CDR3 in DNA: TGTGCCATCAGGGATGAAGCCCCGGCACGCGAGACCCAGTACTTC. Translation: CAIRDEAPARETQYF.

This chain connects TRBV27 to TRBJ2-5, with D hard to call. This CDR3 has 16 amino acids. V gave up 5 bases and J gave up 2 bases, with 18 bases separating them. Germline CDR1 reads MNHEY; CDR2 reads SMNVEV (reference sequence). The CDR3 nucleotides are TGTGCCAGCAGTGCCATACCTAAGGGCAGTCAAGAGACCCAGTACTTC. Its translation is CASSAIPKGSQETQYF.

J is TRBJ2-1 and V is TRBV24-1; D remains unclear. The CDR3 has 14 amino acids. Germline-derived CDR1 and CDR2 are KGHDR and SFDVKD. V was shortened by 2 bases and J by 7 bases, with 11 bases between the two germline ends. In DNA form, the CDR3 reads TGTGCCACCAGTGATTCCAACCCAGAGAATGAGCAGTTCTTC. The encoded protein is CATSDSNPENEQFF.

There are a few counts of this clone. The chain recombines TRBV11-2 with TRBJ1-5, with D perhaps TRBD1 (6 bases). CDR1 SGHAT and CDR2 FQNNGV come from the germline V gene. With 5 bases removed from V and 5 bases from J, the gap between germline ends came to 22 bases. This CDR3 contains 17 residues. CDR3 region: CASSPNNFGGPYQPQHF. CDR3 DNA: TGTGCCAGCAGCCCTAATAACTTTGGGGGCCCATATCAGCCCCAGCATTTT.

The chain is built from TRBV24-1 and TRBJ2-1; perhaps D is TRBD1 or TRBD2 (5 bases each). Per the germline V gene, CDR1 is KGHDR and CDR2 is SFDVKD. V lost 3 bases and J 8 bases, leaving 13 bases between the germline ends. The CDR3 is 14 residues long. CDR3 residues: CATSDVRGDYEQFF. DNA of the CDR3: TGTGCCACCAGTGATGTCCGGGGCGACTATGAGCAGTTCTTC.

This clone was counted a single time. The CDR3, as DNA: TGTGCCAGCAGCTTAGGTAGCTCCACAGATACGCAGTATTTT. Its protein product is CASSLGSSTDTQYF. This chain links TRBV7-6 with TRBJ2-3; no firm D call. Deletions cut 1 base from V and 2 bases from J, with 7 bases between. This CDR3 is 14 amino acids long. Germline CDR1 and CDR2: SGHVS and FNYEAQ.

The chain couples TRBV7-8 to TRBJ1-4; D might be TRBD1 (5 bases). The V end was cut by 1 base, the J end by 8 bases, with 14 bases between. The CDR3 is 15 residues long. The germline V gene has CDR1 SGHVS and CDR2 FQNEAQ. CDR3 sequence reads: CASSLEQETAEKLFF. The CDR3 DNA reads TGTGCCAGCAGCTTAGAACAGGAGACCGCGGAAAAACTGTTTTTT.

In the case of this clone: At one end, the junction sequence differs from germline, possibly due to a read error. The rearrangement joins TRBV7-7 to TRBJ2-5; TRBD2 matches 10 bases. The germline V gene has CDR1 SSHAT and CDR2 FNYEAQ (reference sequence). CDR3 length equals 15 residues. CDR3 protein: CASSLGAGGRETQYF. The CDR3, as DNA: TGTGCTAGCAGCTTAGGAGCGGGAGGGCGGGAGACCCAGTACTTC.

This clone was counted only a few times. The gene calls are TRBV11-3 and TRBJ1-1; maybe TRBD1 (5 bases). Germline CDR1 is SGHNT and CDR2 is YENEEA. This CDR3 has 15 amino acids. Trimming removed 4 bases from V and 1 base from J, with 13 bases in between. The CDR3: CASSSQGPQNTEAFF. CDR3 DNA sequence: TGTGCCAGCAGCTCCCAGGGACCTCAGAACACTGAAGCTTTCTTT. The whole variable domain, remainder taken from reference TRBV11-3 and TRBJ1-1, is EAGVVQSPRYKIIEKKQPVAFWCNPISGHNTLYWYLQNLGQGPELLIRYENEEAVDDSQLPKDRFSAERLKGVDSTLKIQPAELGDSAVYLCASSSQGPQNTEAFFGQGTRLTVV.

The CDR3 sequence: CSAGGRGPNTEAFF. The CDR3 DNA sequence: TGCAGCGCGGGGGGCAGGGGTCCGAACACTGAAGCTTTCTTT. The chain is built from TRBV29-1 and TRBJ1-1; D perhaps matches TRBD1 (6 bases). Germline V gives CDR1 SQVTM, CDR2 ANQGSEA. This CDR3 is built from 14 residues. V dropped 7 bases and J dropped 1 base, with 16 bases sitting between them.

This rearrangement joins TRBV28 to TRBJ2-7; 7 nucleotides agree with TRBD1. The germline V gene has CDR1 MDHEN and CDR2 SYDVKM. J was trimmed by 2 bases and V by 6 bases; bases with no gene match: 10. This CDR3 has 15 residues. CDR3: CASRDGTATTYEQYF. The CDR3 bases are TGTGCCAGCAGGGACGGGACAGCTACCACCTACGAGCAGTACTTC.

The V gene is TRBV6-5, the J gene TRBJ2-3; no reliable D call. This CDR3 contains 13 residues. Per germline, CDR1 MNHEY and CDR2 SVGAGI. V was shortened by 6 bases and J by 1 base, with 8 bases between the two germline ends. CDR3 sequence (DNA): TGTGCCAGCAGACGTACCGGCACAGATACGCAGTATTTT. This translates into CASRRTGTDTQYF.